The source of this T cell receptor beta chain is a study of blood T cell repertoires in COVID-19. Study in general: Collection of acute and convalescent COVID-19 samples took place in the United States, Italy and Spain.

Authors' analysis steps: Nucleated cell counts were estimated from reference gene primer amplification. Profiling relied on immunoSEQ multiplex PCR, and the TCRdb table lists in-frame clones only, not all of them. V, J and clone size reflect that table, while D and trimming were determined from the DNA. The table records some 16,000 clones, 88% of them present only once. This CDR3 is built from 12 residues. V was cut by 3 bases and J by 6 bases, with 6 bases left in between. The germline gives CDR1 LNHNV, CDR2 YYDKDF (reference sequence). This sequence was found in a human donor in a cohort sampled during active COVID-19. Sequenced sample: peripheral blood. The J gene is TRBJ2-1, the V gene TRBV15, with D hard to call. CDR3 nucleotides: TGTGCCACCAGCAGGGGCCGCAATGAGCAGTTCTTC. Translation: CATSRGRNEQFF. The whole variable domain, filled in from reference TRBV15 and TRBJ2-1, reads DAMVIQNPRYQVTQFGKPVTLSCSQTLNHNVMYWYQQKSSQAPKLLFHYYDKDFNNEADTPDNFQSRRPNTSFCFLDIRSPGLGDTAMYLCATSRGRNEQFFGPGTRLTVL.